Below, 24 T cell receptor beta chains from the same sample are listed, as sequenced in a study of blood T cell repertoires in COVID-19. The assay was immunoSEQ multiplex PCR, and TCRdb's table has in-frame clones only and misses some. The table includes 100,000 to 120,000 clones, roughly 80% detected once. Material: peripheral blood. These receptors all come from a woman aged 80 or over with acute or convalescent COVID-19.

DNA of the CDR3: TGTGCCAGCAGCTCGTCTATTCCCTACGAGCAGTACTTC. It is translated as CASSSSIPYEQYF. This chain joins TRBV12-3 or TRBV12-4 and TRBJ2-7; D not certain. V dropped 6 bases and J dropped 2 bases, with 11 bases sitting between them. The CDR3 runs to 13 residues.

The J gene is TRBJ1-5, the V gene TRBV7-8, with TRBD1 identical over 9 bases. The V gene end was trimmed by 1 base and the J gene end by 6 bases; junction bases not matched to a gene: 7. Germline V gene lookup returns CDR1 SGHVS and CDR2 FQNEAQ. The length of the CDR3 is 16 residues. CDR3 in DNA: TGTGCCAGCAGCTTAGGGTCTACAGGGGGCAGTCAGCCCCAGCATTTT. It is translated as CASSLGSTGGSQPQHF.

The chain couples TRBV5-1 to TRBJ2-1; 8 nucleotides line up with TRBD2. Per germline, CDR1 SGHRS and CDR2 YFSETQ. The CDR3 spans 14 residues. The junction had 7 bases not matched to a gene; V was cut back by 5 bases and J by 6 bases. In DNA form, the CDR3 reads TGCGCCAGCAGAACTCTTACTAGCGGCAATGAGCAGTTCTTC. It is translated as CASRTLTSGNEQFF.

The chain is built from TRBV4-2 and TRBJ2-1, with 9 bases matching TRBD2. CDR3 size: 17 residues. Germline-derived CDR1 and CDR2 are LGHNA and YNFKEQ. V trimming: 0 bases; J trimming: 7 bases; junction bases outside the gene matches: 10. As DNA, the CDR3 is TGTGCCAGCAGCCAAGATTCGGGCGGGAGGGTTGATAATGAGCAGTTCTTC. This translates into CASSQDSGGRVDNEQFF.

In the case of this clone: In the same sample, other DNA sequences code for this CDR3. V usage is TRBV7-2 and J usage is TRBJ2-7; 10 bases are shared with TRBD2. CDR1 and CDR2 from the germline V gene are SGHTA and FQGNSA. V lost 3 bases to trimming and J lost 1 base; unmatched junction nucleotides: 3. This CDR3 is 15 amino acids long. The CDR3 DNA reads as TGTGCCAGCAGCTTGGTAGCGGGAGGATCCTACGAGCAGTACGTC. It encodes CASSLVAGGSYEQYV.

CDR3 nucleotides: TGTGCCAGCGGGCAAGGGAGGCAGCCCCAGCATTTT. It yields the protein CASGQGRQPQHF. The chain employs TRBV6-6 and TRBJ1-5, with D unclear. Germline CDR1 and CDR2: MNHNY and SVGAGI (reference sequence). The V end was cut by 8 bases, the J end by 7 bases, with 12 bases between. CDR3 length: 12 residues.

The V and J genes are TRBV19 and TRBJ2-5, with a weak D call TRBD2 (5 bases). V lost 3 bases and J 3 bases, leaving 5 bases between the germline ends. This CDR3 is built from 12 residues. Germline CDR1 reads LNHDA; CDR2 reads SQIVND (reference sequence). The CDR3 region has the DNA TGTGCCAGTAGTATGAGGGAAGAGACCCAGTACTTC. Protein: CASSMREETQYF.

This clone was detected only once. The V call is TRBV10-3, the J call TRBJ2-3; 12 nucleotides match TRBD2. The CDR3 has 17 residues. The germline CDR1 and CDR2 sequences are ENHRY and SYGVKD. V trimming: 4 bases; J trimming: 2 bases; junction bases outside the gene matches: 7. The CDR3 loop reads CAISGLAGGPVTDTQYF. DNA for the CDR3: TGTGCCATCAGTGGTCTAGCGGGAGGGCCTGTCACAGATACGCAGTATTTT.

This chain connects TRBV24-1 to TRBJ2-2; TRBD1 might be the D (6 bases). CDR1 is KGHDR, CDR2 SFDVKD, per germline. CDR3 length: 14 residues. V was cut by 9 bases and J by 2 bases, with 12 bases left in between. DNA of the CDR3: TGTGCCACCGGGGACACAGATAACACCGGGGAGCTGTTTTTT. It translates to CATGDTDNTGELFF.

The rearrangement joins TRBV29-1 to TRBJ1-1, with TRBD1 matching 8 bases. Germline trimming cut 3 bases from V and 6 bases from J; bases unmatched to any gene: 3. The CDR3 has 12 amino acids. The germline CDR1 and CDR2 sequences are SQVTM and ANQGSEA. The chain's CDR3 is CSVDRGLAEAFF. CDR3 nucleotide sequence: TGCAGCGTTGACAGGGGGCTCGCTGAAGCTTTCTTT.

The V and J genes are TRBV6-5 and TRBJ1-1; no clear D gene. The CDR3 is 15 amino acids. Trimming removed 0 bases at V and 0 bases at J, with 8 bases between. The germline CDR1 and CDR2 sequences are MNHEY and SVGAGI. CDR3 nucleotides: TGTGCCAGCAGTTACTCAGCCGCGATGAACACTGAAGCTTTCTTT. Translation: CASSYSAAMNTEAFF.

J is TRBJ1-6 and V is TRBV7-2, with unresolved D. This CDR3 is 15 amino acids long. CDR1 and CDR2 from the germline V gene are SGHTA and FQGNSA. V was trimmed by 1 base and J by 6 bases, leaving 10 bases between them. The CDR3 sequence is CASSLGQRTNSPLHF. As DNA, the CDR3 is TGTGCCAGCAGCTTAGGACAAAGAACTAATTCACCCCTCCACTTT. The whole variable domain, filled in from reference TRBV7-2 and TRBJ1-6, reads GAGVSQSPSNKVTEKGKDVELRCDPISGHTALYWYRQSLGQGLEFLIYFQGNSAPDKSGLPSDRFSAERTGGSVSTLTIQRTQQEDSAVYLCASSLGQRTNSPLHFGNGTRLTVT.

The chain combines TRBV6-6 with TRBJ2-2, with 9 bases identical to TRBD2. CDR3 length: 13 amino acids. Trimming cost V 9 bases and J 5 bases; bases outside gene matches: 4. CDR1 MNHNY and CDR2 SVGAGI come from the germline V gene (reference sequence). The CDR3 DNA follows: TGTGCCAGTTGGCGGGAGGGAACCGGGGAGCTGTTTTTT. Translating gives CASWREGTGELFF.

CDR3 coding DNA: TGTGCCAGCAGTCAAGACAGGGGGCGAGAGGCCTACGAGCAGTACTTC. Translation gives CASSQDRGREAYEQYF. The genes are TRBV2 and TRBJ2-7, with 10 nucleotides matching TRBD1. There are 16 residues in the CDR3. Germline V gene data show CDR1 as SNHLY and CDR2 as FYNNEI. V gave up 5 bases and J gave up 2 bases; unmatched junction bases: 9.

The chain is built from TRBV9 and TRBJ1-1; no clear D. V lost 4 bases to trimming and J lost 7 bases, with 17 bases between them. The germline gives CDR1 SGDLS, CDR2 YYNGEE. The CDR3 loop spans 14 amino acids. The CDR3 loop is CASSPRPRTFEAFF. For the CDR3, the DNA is TGTGCCAGCAGCCCTCGTCCGAGGACTTTTGAAGCTTTCTTT.

This clone was seen a handful of times. The rearrangement uses TRBV5-1 and TRBJ2-7; D is possibly TRBD2 (5 bases). The CDR3 is made up of 14 amino acids. Trimming left V 0 bases short and J 3 bases short, with 10 bases between. The germline V gene encodes CDR1 SGHRS and CDR2 YFSETQ. The CDR3 spells CASSLEGGLYEQYF. DNA of the CDR3: TGCGCCAGCAGCTTGGAAGGCGGACTCTACGAGCAGTACTTC.

The chain combines TRBV6-5 with TRBJ2-5; 9 positions match TRBD1. The V and J ends lost 6 bases and 4 bases, in that order; junction bases with no gene match: 3. There are 13 residues in the CDR3. The germline V gene has CDR1 MNHEY and CDR2 SVGAGI. In DNA, the CDR3 is TGTGCCAGCAGCGGGACAGGGCGAGAGACCCAGTACTTC. Protein sequence: CASSGTGRETQYF.

The chain joins TRBV19 to TRBJ2-3; 9 bases map to TRBD2. Germline assignment: CDR1 LNHDA and CDR2 SQIVND (reference sequence). CDR3 length equals 17 residues. The V and J ends lost 4 bases and 0 bases, in that order; junction bases with no gene match: 8. CDR3 nucleotide sequence: TGTGCCAGTAGTAGGCTTGCTAGCGGGATTAGCACAGATACGCAGTATTTT. The encoded protein is CASSRLASGISTDTQYF.

The chain carries TRBV10-2 and TRBJ2-1; 8 nucleotides align to TRBD1. This CDR3 is built from 15 residues. V shed 0 bases and J 7 bases; nucleotides not matched to a gene: 5. Germline values: CDR1 WSHSY, CDR2 SAAADI. CDR3 loop: CASSESGQGRNEQFF. The DNA of the CDR3 is TGCGCCAGCAGTGAGTCAGGACAGGGAAGGAATGAGCAGTTCTTC.

J is TRBJ2-1 and V is TRBV5-5, with D perhaps TRBD2 (5 bases). The CDR3 loop spans 14 amino acids. The ends were cut back, 4 bases at V and 3 bases at J, with 11 bases in the middle. The germline CDR1 and CDR2 sequences are SGHKS and YYEKEE (reference sequence). CDR3 DNA sequence: TGTGCCAGCAGCGTAGCGCCATTCTACAATGAGCAGTTCTTC. Amino acid sequence: CASSVAPFYNEQFF.

The V gene is TRBV9, the J gene TRBJ2-3, with D possibly TRBD2 on 6 matching bases. Germline CDR1 is SGDLS and CDR2 is YYNGEE. CDR3 length equals 17 residues. Between the trimmed V and J ends, which lost 0 bases and 4 bases, there was a span of 18 bases. The CDR3: CASSVDGRLGWADTQYF. As DNA, the CDR3 is TGTGCCAGCAGCGTAGATGGGAGGCTGGGATGGGCAGATACGCAGTATTTT.

V and J are TRBV2 and TRBJ1-6; D is ambiguous. Per the germline V gene, CDR1 is SNHLY and CDR2 is FYNNEI. The CDR3 spans 13 residues. Trimming took off 3 bases at V and 10 bases at J, with 10 bases between the two ends. This CDR3 is CASSEMTESPLHF. CDR3 bases: TGTGCCAGCAGTGAGATGACGGAGTCACCCCTCCACTTT.

The sample holds a few counts of this clone. The rearrangement uses TRBV3-1 (or the pseudogene TRBV3-2) and TRBJ2-5, with 10 positions matching TRBD1. Germline V gene sequence: CDR1 LGHDT, CDR2 YNNKEL (reference sequence). CDR3 size: 14 residues. After removal of 4 bases from V and 7 bases from J, the junction contained 6 bases not matched to a gene. For the CDR3, the DNA is TGTGCCAGCAGCCCGACAGGGGGCGAAGTGACCCAGTACTTC. Its translation: CASSPTGGEVTQYF.

V gene TRBV9 combines with J gene TRBJ2-3; D ambiguous. V dropped 0 bases and J dropped 5 bases, with 10 bases sitting between them. CDR3 length: 14 residues. Per the germline V gene, CDR1 is SGDLS and CDR2 is YYNGEE. In DNA form, the CDR3 reads TGTGCCAGCAGCGTAGCCACCCCGGTAGATACGCAGTATTTT. This translates into CASSVATPVDTQYF.